Shown below are 8 T cell receptor beta chains from a single sample sequenced in a study of blood T cell repertoires in COVID-19 (dated by TCRdb to the early 2020s). The library was generated by the immunoSEQ multiplex PCR assay. This is the immuneACCESS table as TCRdb keeps it, with only in-frame sequences that have V and J called. A part of the clones is gone; compared with another copy, unresolved V genes explain less than half, and the rest is unexplained. The sample contains 70,000 to 95,000 clones, about 85% of them found a single time. Of the sample, more than 15% is held by the ten largest clones. Material for sequencing was peripheral blood. These receptor sequences come from a man aged 80 or over with active or convalescent COVID-19.

The chain joins TRBV28 to TRBJ2-2; D is unresolved. Germline CDR1 MDHEN, CDR2 SYDVKM. Trimming stripped 6 bases from V and 1 base from J, with 6 bases between. There are 13 residues in the CDR3. CDR3 DNA sequence: TGTGCCAGCAGGGCACGGAACACCGGGGAGCTGTTTTTT. Its protein product is CASRARNTGELFF.

The chain is built from TRBV5-1 and TRBJ2-1, with 13 bases fitting TRBD2. The V gene end was trimmed by 3 bases and the J gene end by 7 bases; junction bases not matched to a gene: 13. This CDR3 contains 18 residues. Looked up from germline, CDR1 is SGHRS and CDR2 is YFSETQ. The CDR3 nucleotides read TGCGCCAGCAGCTCAGGACTAGCGGGAGTTGTATCGTATAATGAGCAGTTCTTC. The encoded protein is CASSSGLAGVVSYNEQFF.

The gene calls are TRBV3-1 (or the pseudogene TRBV3-2) and TRBJ1-4; 9 bases fit TRBD1. Per germline, CDR1 LGHDT and CDR2 YNNKEL (reference sequence). This CDR3 has 15 residues. The V gene end was trimmed by 0 bases and the J gene end by 5 bases; junction bases not matched to a gene: 1. The CDR3 DNA sequence: TGTGCCAGCAGCCAAGAGGGACAGGGAAATGAAAAACTGTTTTTT. Translated: CASSQEGQGNEKLFF.

On this clone itself: The identical CDR3 is also encoded by other nucleotide sequences in the sample. The chain is built from TRBV24-1 and TRBJ1-2; possible D gene TRBD1, 6 bases. This CDR3 region has 13 residues. V dropped 4 bases and J dropped 5 bases, with 10 bases sitting between them. Germline V lookup: CDR1 KGHDR, CDR2 SFDVKD. In DNA, the CDR3 is TGTGCCACCAGTGACCGCACAGGGTATGGCTACACCTTC. Its translation is CATSDRTGYGYTF.

This rearrangement joins TRBV2 to TRBJ2-1; D not certain. Deletions cut 2 bases from V and 5 bases from J, with 4 bases between. Germline CDR1 reads SNHLY; CDR2 reads FYNNEI. The CDR3 sequence is 12 residues long. The CDR3 nucleotides are TGTGCCAGCAGTGAACGGGACAATGAGCAGTTCTTC. Its translation: CASSERDNEQFF.

This sequence joins TRBV4-1 and TRBJ2-3; possible D gene TRBD2, 6 bases. CDR1 and CDR2 from the germline V gene are MGHRA and YSYEKL. The CDR3 covers 15 residues. Trimming took 4 bases from V and 1 from J, leaving 12 bases between them. CDR3 sequence (DNA): TGCGCCAGCAGCCGGGAGCGGGCCCGCACAGATACGCAGTATTTT. Translated: CASSRERARTDTQYF.

The V gene is TRBV19, the J gene TRBJ1-5; TRBD1 aligns across 10 bases. The CDR3 loop spans 16 amino acids. Germline lookup yields CDR1 LNHDA and CDR2 SQIVND (reference sequence). The trim removed 5 bases at V and 5 bases at J, leaving 9 bases unmatched. The CDR3 sequence: CASSSRPGTGDQPQHF. CDR3 coding DNA: TGTGCCAGTAGTTCTCGACCCGGGACAGGGGATCAGCCCCAGCATTTT.

The CDR3 protein is CASRQGALHTEAFF. The CDR3 nucleotides read TGTGCCAGCAGACAGGGGGCATTACACACTGAAGCTTTCTTT. J is TRBJ1-1 and V is TRBV28, with 9 nucleotides matching TRBD1. The germline gives CDR1 MDHEN, CDR2 SYDVKM. This CDR3 has 14 residues. V shed 6 bases, J shed 3 bases, and the junction held 5 bases outside the gene matches.